The source of this T cell receptor (beta chain) is a study of low-dose radiotherapy and immunotherapy resistance in tumors (dated by TCRdb to between 2020 and 2023). As for the study more broadly: In Cohort 1, each fraction delivered 0.5 Gy every 2 weeks, and the prescribed total PTV dose was 6.5 Gy. Patients in Cohort 2 were given 1 Gy per fraction every two weeks, for a total of 13 Gy across 26 weeks. Nivolumab and ipilimumab were both given intravenously, with nivolumab at a 240 mg flat dose every two weeks and ipilimumab at 1 mg/kg every six weeks. Cyclophosphamide 200 mg/m2 was administered intravenously every two weeks, one day before each radiation and immunotherapy administration. Aspirin 300 mg was taken orally once daily by patients for four cycles, starting on cycle 1 day 1. No randomization into treatment groups was done for the people taking part in the trial. The translational analysis covered eight patients: three from the first dose cohort and the first five from the second dose cohort.

The table lists this clonotype with many counts. Its antigen target is currently unknown. No much larger clone is present one base from it, and per-base qualities are unavailable. In the paper's terms, the time point label means: after trial treatment. In light of the paper, this sample's treatment or condition label describes: LDRT plus nivolumab, ipilimumab, low-dose cyclophosphamide and aspirin (RACIN trial). Donors were enrolled in RACIN, a single-arm phase I dose-escalation trial in which nivolumab, ipilimumab, aspirin, low-dose cyclophosphamide and low-dose radiotherapy were combined. Patients were eligible if they had advanced solid tumors that were TIL-negative. Sequenced on an Illumina HiSeq 2500. First-strand cDNA was synthesized with Superscript III and a set of TRAV- and TRBV-specific primers, covering both TCRalpha and TCRbeta chains. TCRs were amplified with Phusion for 20 to 25 PCR cycles, with a constant-region primer paired with the adapter attached to the V primers. Amplification of the isolated mRNA was done with the MessageAmp II aRNA Amplification Kit, which involved a roughly 15-hour in vitro transcription at 37 degrees C. The Dynabeads mRNA DIRECT Purification Kit was used to isolate the mRNA for TCR sequencing. Indexed Illumina adapters were added in a second roughly 25-cycle Phusion PCR, and the resulting products were purified with AMPure XP beads. The paper's processing steps were these. Custom Perl scripts pooled TCR sequences encoding the same protein, removed out-of-frame sequences and computed each clonotype's abundance. The analysis excluded TCR sequences that were supported by just one read. Repertoire metrics included Shannon entropy, Gini index, clonality, richness, and frequency of TCRs shared between repertoires. The raw public data were reprocessed by TCRdb itself: fastp quality trimming at Q25, MiXCR clonotype calling, in-frame beta chains only. Duplicate CDR3 protein sequences are folded into a single record with the most common DNA and genes. TCRdb's processing, not the study's, gives the V and J calls here. The sample records 85,000 to 95,000 distinct CDR3 sequences, approximately 22% of which are singletons. The ten largest clones represent around 13% of the sample.

From a lookup of the germline V gene, CDR1 and CDR2 are MGHDK and SYGVNS. The CDR3 covers 14 residues, taking in both the cysteine and the phenylalanine. Only the CDR3 DNA is retained, 42 bases long and in frame from the first base. V was cut back by 1 base and J by 3 bases, leaving a gap of 6 bases between them. The chain joins TRBV25-1 to TRBJ1-4; no D segment can be confidently identified. The sequences come from PBMCs, collected after low-dose radiotherapy plus immunotherapy. This TCR was recovered from a female donor with ovarian cancer. In nucleotides, the sequence is TGTGCCAGCAGTGAATGGGCAGCTAATGAAAAACTGTTTTTT. This yields the protein CASSEWAANEKLFF.